What follows are 24 T cell receptor beta chains derived from one specimen sequenced in a study of blood T cell repertoires in COVID-19. The protocol was immunoSEQ multiplex PCR, while the TCRdb copy is restricted to in-frame clones and leaves out a portion. The data contain under 300,000 clones, 70% to 90% of them seen just once; the ten biggest clones take up 2.2%. Sequencing was carried out using peripheral blood. The receptors stem from a man aged 30 to 45 who had recovered from COVID-19.

The chain combines TRBV19 with TRBJ1-3, with a possible D match to TRBD1 (6 bases). CDR3 length: 16 amino acids. V was pared by 5 bases and J by 4 bases, with 18 bases between. Germline values: CDR1 LNHDA, CDR2 SQIVND (reference sequence). CDR3 nucleotide sequence: TGTGCCAGTAGTCAAAACGTCAGGGGAAAGGGAAACACCATATATTTT. Its protein is CASSQNVRGKGNTIYF.

This chain uses TRBV2 with TRBJ2-2, with TRBD1 identical over 10 bases. This CDR3 contains 14 residues. CDR1 is SNHLY, CDR2 FYNNEI, per germline. The J segment lost 7 bases and the V segment lost 6 bases, leaving 5 bases of the junction unmatched. The CDR3 DNA reads TGTGCCAGCAGCCGAGACAGGGGGCGCGGGGAGCTGTTTTTT. Amino acid sequence: CASSRDRGRGELFF.

V is TRBV9 and J is TRBJ1-5, with a possible D match to TRBD1 (6 bases). The CDR3 totals 15 residues. V dropped 3 bases and J dropped 5 bases, with 15 bases sitting between them. Germline lookup yields CDR1 SGDLS and CDR2 YYNGEE. The CDR3 spells CASSEGQTWDQPQHF. The DNA for the CDR3 is TGTGCCAGCAGCGAAGGACAGACTTGGGATCAGCCCCAGCATTTT.

J is TRBJ1-4 and V is TRBV30; D ambiguous. CDR1 and CDR2 from the germline V gene are GTSNPN and SVGIG (reference sequence). The CDR3 extends over 12 amino acids. V was clipped by 1 base and J by 7 bases, with 7 bases between them. In DNA form, the CDR3 reads TGTGCCTGGAGTGCCTCGGGTGAAAAACTGTTTTTT. Protein product: CAWSASGEKLFF.

The J gene is TRBJ2-1, the V gene TRBV11-1; 8 nucleotides align to TRBD2. The CDR3 is 14 residues long. Germline trimming cut 7 bases from V and 5 bases from J; bases unmatched to any gene: 7. Germline lookup yields CDR1 SGHAT and CDR2 FQDESV (reference sequence). This chain's CDR3 is CASIRGGLNNEQFF. CDR3 nucleotides: TGTGCCAGCATACGGGGGGGACTCAACAATGAGCAGTTCTTC.

The rearrangement uses TRBV6-5 and TRBJ1-4, with no clear D. Trimming took off 8 bases at V and 4 bases at J, with 14 bases between the two ends. The CDR3 is made up of 14 amino acids. The germline V gene encodes CDR1 MNHEY and CDR2 SVGAGI. The CDR3 DNA sequence: TGTGCCAGCGTACCCAGTACCCTTAATGAAAAACTGTTTTTT. It is translated as CASVPSTLNEKLFF.

This chain uses TRBV29-1 with TRBJ2-2; D possibly corresponds to TRBD1 (6 bases). Trimming took off 4 bases at V and 7 bases at J, with 13 bases between the two ends. The CDR3 has 13 residues. Germline V gives CDR1 SQVTM, CDR2 ANQGSEA. CDR3 nucleotide sequence: TGCAGCGTTGCTGGGACATCCTTCGGGGAGCTGTTTTTT. Translated, it gives CSVAGTSFGELFF.

The chain recombines TRBV6-5 with TRBJ2-7, with D possibly being TRBD2 (6 bases). This CDR3 is 15 amino acids long. Germline V gene sequence: CDR1 MNHEY, CDR2 SVGAGI. Trimming cost V 4 bases and J 3 bases, with 16 bases left between them. This chain's CDR3 is CASSFRDSGFYEQYF. CDR3 in DNA: TGTGCCAGCAGTTTCCGGGACTCAGGTTTCTACGAGCAGTACTTC.

This clone appeared a single time. This sequence joins TRBV25-1 and TRBJ2-3, with 14 bases aligning to TRBD2. V lost 5 bases, J lost 6 bases, and 4 bases stayed unmatched. This CDR3 region has 15 residues. Germline values: CDR1 MGHDK, CDR2 SYGVNS. This chain's CDR3 is CASSRRLAGGDTQYF. CDR3 nucleotide sequence: TGTGCCAGCAGTCGGAGACTAGCGGGGGGGGATACGCAGTATTTT.

This chain links TRBV7-6 with TRBJ2-1; 7 nucleotides line up with TRBD1. Germline V gene data show CDR1 as SGHVS and CDR2 as FNYEAQ. This CDR3 region has 19 residues. V shed 3 bases, J shed 1 base, and the junction held 15 bases outside the gene matches. The CDR3 DNA is TGTGCCAGCAGCTTTCCATGGGTCACAGGGGATGGATCCTACAATGAGCAGTTCTTC. Amino acids: CASSFPWVTGDGSYNEQFF.

The CDR3 coding sequence is TGTGCCAGCAGCTCTGCAGGCGACAATGAGCAGTTCTTC. Translated, it gives CASSSAGDNEQFF. This chain links TRBV21-1 with TRBJ2-1; the DNA was not compared with TRBD1, the D call given in the table. TRBV21-1 is given as a pseudogene. This CDR3 spans 13 amino acids.

This chain joins TRBV5-5 and TRBJ1-2; D may be TRBD1 (5 bases). Trimming shortened V by 3 bases and J by 5 bases, and 17 bases separated the two germline ends. In germline, CDR1 is SGHKS, CDR2 YYEKEE (reference sequence). The CDR3 covers 15 residues. The CDR3, as DNA: TGTGCCAGCAGCTCCGGGGGGGTGGCTCTATATGGCTACACCTTC. Translating gives CASSSGGVALYGYTF. The complete variable domain, with remaining parts taken from reference TRBV5-5 and TRBJ1-2, reads DAGVTQSPTHLIKTRGQQVTLRCSPISGHKSVSWYQQVLGQGPQFIFQYYEKEERGRGNFPDRFSARQFPNYSSELNVNALLLGDSALYLCASSSGGVALYGYTFGSGTRLTVV.

The V gene is TRBV7-2, the J gene TRBJ1-2; TRBD1 agrees at 7 bases. This CDR3 region has 20 residues. With 0 bases clipped from V and 0 bases from J, the junction kept 16 bases outside the gene matches. Germline V gene lookup returns CDR1 SGHTA and CDR2 FQGNSA. The CDR3: CASSLAVTGTQSTANYGYTF. In nucleotides, the CDR3 is TGTGCCAGCAGCTTAGCCGTGACAGGGACCCAGAGTACGGCTAACTATGGCTACACCTTC.

This clone has a single count. V gene TRBV19 combines with J gene TRBJ1-6; maybe TRBD1 (5 bases). Trimming pared 6 bases from V and 9 bases from J, leaving 15 bases between. Germline CDR1 is LNHDA and CDR2 is SQIVND (reference sequence). There are 14 residues in the CDR3. CDR3 nucleotides: TGTGCCAGTAGGGGCTGGACATTGAGTTCACCCCTCCACTTT. Its translation is CASRGWTLSSPLHF. Full variable domain (rest looked up from reference TRBV19 and TRBJ1-6): DGGITQSPKYLFRKEGQNVTLSCEQNLNHDAMYWYRQDPGQGLRLIYYSQIVNDFQKGDIAEGYSVSREKKESFPLTVTSAQKNPTAFYLCASRGWTLSSPLHFGNGTRLTVT.

This clone has just a few counts. The chain carries TRBV7-2 and TRBJ2-5; D is uncertain. Germline V CDR1 and CDR2: SGHTA, FQGNSA. Trimming removed 5 bases from V and 1 base from J, with 11 bases in between. The CDR3 has 14 amino acids. CDR3 sequence reads: CASSPRQSQETQYF. The CDR3 DNA sequence: TGTGCCAGCAGCCCAAGACAATCCCAAGAGACCCAGTACTTC. Filled out from reference TRBV7-2 and TRBJ2-5, the complete variable domain reads GAGVSQSPSNKVTEKGKDVELRCDPISGHTALYWYRQSLGQGLEFLIYFQGNSAPDKSGLPSDRFSAERTGGSVSTLTIQRTQQEDSAVYLCASSPRQSQETQYFGPGTRLLVL.

This clone has a count of ten or more. The chain joins TRBV6-4 to TRBJ2-2, with D possibly being TRBD2 (5 bases). Germline values: CDR1 MRHNA, CDR2 SNTAGT. V dropped 6 bases and J dropped 3 bases, with 11 bases sitting between them. There are 14 residues in the CDR3. The CDR3 is CASRLDGDTGELFF. The CDR3 bases are TGTGCCAGCAGACTAGACGGGGACACCGGGGAGCTGTTTTTT.

The sample holds one count of this clone. The chain recombines TRBV5-4 with TRBJ2-5, with unresolved D. V gave up 4 bases and J gave up 5 bases, with 9 bases separating them. The CDR3 has 12 residues. The germline V gene encodes CDR1 SGHNT and CDR2 YYREEE (reference sequence). This CDR3 reads CASSPRSETQYF. CDR3 nucleotides: TGTGCCAGCAGCCCACGGAGTGAGACCCAGTACTTC. The full variable domain, with the rest looked up from reference TRBV5-4 and TRBJ2-5, is ETGVTQSPTHLIKTRGQQVTLRCSSQSGHNTVSWYQQALGQGPQFIFQYYREEENGRGNFPPRFSGLQFPNYSSELNVNALELDDSALYLCASSPRSETQYFGPGTRLLVL.

The chain uses TRBV6-5 and TRBJ2-7; 7 bases line up with TRBD1. The germline V gene has CDR1 MNHEY and CDR2 SVGAGI. V gave up 7 bases and J gave up 3 bases; unmatched junction bases: 6. The CDR3 sequence is 13 residues long. Here the CDR3 reads CASNPRQGYEQYF. The CDR3 coding sequence is TGTGCCAGCAACCCAAGACAGGGCTACGAGCAGTACTTC.

The chain employs TRBV13 and TRBJ2-7; TRBD1 is a possible D gene (6 bases). Germline lookup yields CDR1 PRHDT and CDR2 FYEKMQ (reference sequence). The CDR3 has 15 residues. V lost 0 bases, J lost 5 bases, and 14 bases lay in between. The CDR3 reads CASSLGDSVIDEQYF. The CDR3 DNA reads as TGTGCCAGCAGCTTAGGGGACAGTGTGATCGACGAGCAGTACTTC.

V is TRBV27 and J is TRBJ1-6; D call uncertain. Germline V gene lookup returns CDR1 MNHEY and CDR2 SMNVEV (reference sequence). The CDR3 runs 19 residues. The ends were cut back, 2 bases at V and 0 bases at J, with 17 bases in the middle. CDR3 residues: CASSLGRHSTLSYNSPLHF. The DNA for the CDR3 is TGTGCCAGCAGTTTAGGGCGACATTCTACCCTCTCCTATAATTCACCCCTCCACTTT.

The CDR3 DNA follows: TGTGCCAGCAGCCAAGATTTTTCGGGATCACCTGAGCAGTTCTTC. Amino acid sequence: CASSQDFSGSPEQFF. The V call is TRBV3-1 (or the pseudogene TRBV3-2), the J call TRBJ2-1; perhaps TRBD2 as D (5 bases). Looked up from germline, CDR1 is LGHDT and CDR2 is YNNKEL (reference sequence). V shed 0 bases and J shed 9 bases, with 15 bases lying between them. This CDR3 contains 15 residues.

V usage is TRBV19 and J usage is TRBJ1-3, with D unresolved. V dropped 3 bases and J dropped 4 bases, with 7 bases sitting between them. The CDR3 sequence is 13 residues long. Germline lookup yields CDR1 LNHDA and CDR2 SQIVND (reference sequence). The CDR3 sequence is CASSIRSGNTIYF. The CDR3 region has the DNA TGTGCCAGTAGTATCAGGTCGGGAAACACCATATATTTT.

The chain employs TRBV9 and TRBJ1-1; D unresolved. The CDR3 covers 14 residues. V lost 0 bases, J lost 1 base, and 7 bases lay in between. Germline-derived CDR1 and CDR2 are SGDLS and YYNGEE. The CDR3 sequence: CASSVAAKNTEAFF. The CDR3 nucleotides read TGTGCCAGCAGCGTAGCAGCGAAGAACACTGAAGCTTTCTTT. The full variable domain, with the rest looked up from reference TRBV9 and TRBJ1-1, is DSGVTQTPKHLITATGQRVTLRCSPRSGDLSVYWYQQSLDQGLQFLIQYYNGEERAKGNILERFSAQQFPDLHSELNLSSLELGDSALYFCASSVAAKNTEAFFGQGTRLTVV.

This clone was counted a single time. The rearrangement joins TRBV6-6 to TRBJ2-2; D might be TRBD1 (5 bases). The CDR3 runs 15 residues. Germline values: CDR1 MNHNY, CDR2 SVGAGI (reference sequence). V was trimmed by 7 bases and J by 3 bases, leaving 15 bases between them. CDR3 residues: CASTPNGADTGELFF. Here the CDR3 DNA reads TGTGCCAGCACCCCGAATGGGGCAGACACCGGGGAGCTGTTTTTT.